A single sample is the source of the 8 T cell receptor beta chains below, sequenced in a study of tumor-infiltrating lymphocytes in primary liver carcinoma. The study extracted blood RNA from unsorted whole blood and also extracted germline DNA. Total RNA amounting to 500 ng was the source from which TCR beta cDNA was made with a constant-region primer. Amplification in three nested multiplex PCR rounds with slightly modified ARM-PCR gave rise to TCR beta libraries. Forward primers for TRBV1-TRBV30 and a C-beta reverse primer served the first two PCR rounds, at about 10 cycles each. TCRdb reprocessed the multiplex PCR reads with MiXCR, giving one entry per CDR3 protein. The table has fewer than 350,000 distinct CDR3 sequences, less than 70% seen once. Input material: peripheral blood. These receptors were collected from a man aged 35-49 years with primary liver carcinoma and hepatitis B virus infection.

As for this clonotype: Possible read error: a much larger clone is one base away. The chain employs TRBV29-1 and TRBJ2-4; 10 nucleotides line up with TRBD2. This CDR3 contains 13 residues. Germline V gives CDR1 SQVTM, CDR2 ANQGSEA. This chain's CDR3 is CRVEDGSSGSILF. Written as DNA, the CDR3 is TGCAGAGTTGAAGATGGGTCTAGCGGGAGTATCTTATTC. The full variable domain, rest sourced from reference TRBV29-1 and TRBJ2-4, is SAVISQKPSRDICQRGTSLTIQCQVDSQVTMMFWYRQQPGQSLTLIATANQGSEATYESGFVIDKFPISRPNLTFSTLTVSNMSPEDSSIYLCRVEDGSSGSILFGAGTRLSVL.

This clonotype occurred many times. The V gene is TRBV4-2, the J gene TRBJ1-3; D gene ambiguous. Trimming left V 0 bases short and J 9 bases short, with 21 bases between. Germline CDR1 LGHNA, CDR2 YNFKEQ. The CDR3 sequence is 17 residues long. In DNA, the CDR3 is TGTGCCAGCAGCCAAGATCCAGATGTGGGATTCGGTAGCACCATATATTTT. This codes for CASSQDPDVGFGSTIYF.

This clonotype is classed as medium-sized. The CDR3 DNA reads as TGTGCCAGCAGCTTAGGAGCCACGACAGATACGCAGTATTTT. Translation gives CASSLGATTDTQYF. This chain joins TRBV11-2 and TRBJ2-3; no firm D call. V lost 1 base, J lost 3 bases, and 8 bases lay in between. This CDR3 has 14 residues. Germline assignment: CDR1 SGHAT and CDR2 FQNNGV.

The chain combines TRBV6-2 or TRBV6-3 with TRBJ1-5; D gene uncertain. The V end lost 0 bases, the J end lost 9 bases, and 9 bases lay between the germline ends. Germline V lookup: CDR1 MNHEY, CDR2 SVGEGT. The CDR3 is 13 residues long. The CDR3 sequence is CASSYSKISPQHF. DNA of the CDR3: TGTGCCAGCAGTTACTCGAAGATTTCGCCCCAGCATTTT.

The CDR3 sequence is CASGLNTDTQYF. The CDR3 nucleotides are TGTGCCAGCGGTTTAAACACAGATACGCAGTATTTT. The chain has TRBV5-6 and TRBJ2-3; no firm D call. With 7 bases removed from V and 2 bases from J, the gap between germline ends came to 8 bases. The germline V gene has CDR1 SGHDT and CDR2 YYEEEE. The CDR3 runs to 12 residues.

The chain links TRBV28 to TRBJ2-1; 14 bases map to TRBD2. The CDR3 contains 17 residues. Trimming at V came to 3 bases and at J to 9 bases, leaving 10 bases not matched to a gene. Germline lookup yields CDR1 MDHEN and CDR2 SYDVKM. The DNA for the CDR3 is TGTGCCAGCAGTTTTTCCGGGACTAGCGGGAGTGAAGGTGAGCAGTTCTTC. It codes for CASSFSGTSGSEGEQFF. Complete variable domain (other parts from reference TRBV28 and TRBJ2-1): DVKVTQSSRYLVKRTGEKVFLECVQDMDHENMFWYRQDPGLGLRLIYFSYDVKMKEKGDIPEGYSVSREKKERFSLILESASTNQTSMYLCASSFSGTSGSEGEQFFGPGTRLTVL.

Of note for this clonotype: The junction does not match germline at one end; this may be a read error. This chain uses TRBV11-2 with TRBJ2-1; no reliable D call. The germline CDR1 and CDR2 sequences are SGHAT and FQNNGV. This CDR3 has 15 amino acids. The chain's CDR3 is CASCLGAGDMNEQFF. CDR3 nucleotides: TGTGCCAGCTGCTTAGGTGCAGGTGACATGAATGAGCAGTTCTTC.

V and J are TRBV7-9 and TRBJ2-7; a possible D gene is TRBD1 (5 bases). The CDR3 totals 14 residues. Germline V CDR1 and CDR2: SEHNR, FQNEAQ (reference sequence). Deletions cut 3 bases from V and 5 bases from J, with 14 bases between. CDR3 residues: CASSFSYRSDEQYF. The CDR3 DNA reads as TGTGCCAGCAGCTTCTCCTACAGGAGCGACGAGCAGTACTTC.